This is a list of T cell receptor beta chains from one sample in a study of blood T cells in healthy people across ages. MiXCR was run by TCRdb on the 5' RACE reads, yielding one entry per CDR3 protein. The sample holds 980,000 or so distinct CDR3 sequences; roughly 50% are singletons and the top ten take over 10%. Source material: blood. Receptor source: a man aged 25-40 years in good health. Each CDR3 is given with its conserved first and last residue. The D gene is left open where the match is weak. Size values are once, few and many counts, or a class for expanded clones, and some rows have none.

clone size: -
V gene: TRBV4-1
CDR3 length: 14
J gene: TRBJ2-7
D gene: TRBD1
CDR3 DNA: TGCGCCAGCAGCCCCCGACAGGGGGCTTCCGAGCAGTACTTC
CDR3 protein: CASSPRQGASEQYF

clone size: many
V gene: TRBV30
CDR3 length: 12
J gene: TRBJ1-2
D gene: -
CDR3 DNA: TGTGCCGTTTCCCCAGGAACCTATGGCTACACCTTC
CDR3 protein: CAVSPGTYGYTF

clone size: -
V gene: TRBV20-1
CDR3 length: 15
J gene: TRBJ1-2
D gene: TRBD1
CDR3 DNA: TGCAGTGCTAGAGGGGGGACAGGGACTAACTATGGCTACACCTTC
CDR3 protein: CSARGGTGTNYGYTF

clone size: few
V gene: TRBV28
CDR3 length: 15
J gene: TRBJ2-2
D gene: TRBD2
CDR3 DNA: TGTGCCAGCAGTTTACCTAGCGGAAACACCGGGGAGCTGTTTTTT
CDR3 protein: CASSLPSGNTGELFF

clone size: few
V gene: TRBV7-6
CDR3 length: 15
J gene: TRBJ2-5
D gene: -
CDR3 DNA: TGTGCCAGCAGCTTAGGAAGCTCAGGGGTTCCGACCCAGTACTTC
CDR3 protein: CASSLGSSGVPTQYF

clone size: -
V gene: TRBV28
CDR3 length: 15
J gene: TRBJ2-1
D gene: -
CDR3 DNA: TGTGTCAGCAGTTTTAGGGGGGGGCCCAGCAATGAGCAGTTCTTC
CDR3 protein: CVSSFRGGPSNEQFF

clone size: -
V gene: TRBV3-1
CDR3 length: 16
J gene: TRBJ2-2
D gene: -
CDR3 DNA: TGTGCCAGCAGCCCCATGATCGTGTCGAACACCGGGGAGCTGTTTTTT
CDR3 protein: CASSPMIVSNTGELFF

clone size: few
V gene: TRBV5-1
CDR3 length: 14
J gene: TRBJ1-1
D gene: -
CDR3 DNA: TGCGCCAGCAGCTTCCAGGGGAGGGGCACTGAAGCTTTCTTT
CDR3 protein: CASSFQGRGTEAFF

clone size: -
V gene: TRBV27
CDR3 length: 12
J gene: TRBJ2-3
D gene: -
CDR3 DNA: TGTGCCAGCAGTTCAATCACAGATACGCAGTATTTT
CDR3 protein: CASSSITDTQYF

clone size: -
V gene: TRBV3-1
CDR3 length: 15
J gene: TRBJ1-6
D gene: -
CDR3 DNA: TGTGCCAGCAGCCAAGAAACTTGGGCCAATTCACCCCTCCACTTT
CDR3 protein: CASSQETWANSPLHF

clone size: few
V gene: TRBV7-2
CDR3 length: 13
J gene: TRBJ2-1
D gene: -
CDR3 DNA: TGTGCCAGCAGCAAAGACCCAGCGTATGAGCAGTTCTTC
CDR3 protein: CASSKDPAYEQFF

clone size: few
V gene: TRBV20-1
CDR3 length: 13
J gene: TRBJ2-3
D gene: TRBD2
CDR3 DNA: TGCAGTGCTAGAAACCTAGCGGAGGATACGCAGTATTTT
CDR3 protein: CSARNLAEDTQYF

clone size: few
V gene: TRBV28
CDR3 length: 13
J gene: TRBJ2-3
D gene: -
CDR3 DNA: TGTGCCAGCACCCTAGGGGCCCCAGATACGCAGTATTTT
CDR3 protein: CASTLGAPDTQYF

clone size: once
V gene: TRBV7-9
CDR3 length: 15
J gene: TRBJ2-1
D gene: -
CDR3 DNA: TGTGCCAGCAGCATGTCCGGGGACTCCTACAATGAGCAGTTCTTC
CDR3 protein: CASSMSGDSYNEQFF

clone size: -
V gene: TRBV5-6
CDR3 length: 14
J gene: TRBJ2-7
D gene: -
CDR3 DNA: TGTGCCAGCAGCCCTCGGACAGCTGCCTACGAGCAGTACTTC
CDR3 protein: CASSPRTAAYEQYF

clone size: few
V gene: TRBV3-1
CDR3 length: 16
J gene: TRBJ2-7
D gene: TRBD1
CDR3 DNA: TGTGCCAGCAGCCCAGGTTGGGACAGGGGTACCTACGAGCAGTACTTC
CDR3 protein: CASSPGWDRGTYEQYF

clone size: many
V gene: TRBV7-9
CDR3 length: 12
J gene: TRBJ1-1
D gene: -
CDR3 DNA: TGTGCCAGCTTATCCGTGTCAGGGGAAGCTTTCTTT
CDR3 protein: CASLSVSGEAFF

clone size: few
V gene: TRBV15
CDR3 length: 16
J gene: TRBJ2-1
D gene: -
CDR3 DNA: TGTGCCACCAGCTCAGGTGGGGGCCCACCCCTGGATGAGCAGTTCTTC
CDR3 protein: CATSSGGGPPLDEQFF

clone size: few
V gene: TRBV20-1
CDR3 length: 14
J gene: TRBJ1-2
D gene: TRBD1
CDR3 DNA: TGCAGTGCTAGAGAAGACAGGGGCTCGAATGGCTACACCTTC
CDR3 protein: CSAREDRGSNGYTF

clone size: -
V gene: TRBV28
CDR3 length: 16
J gene: TRBJ1-2
D gene: -
CDR3 DNA: TGTGCCAGCAGCTCACGCGGTATCCCGGAGAACTATGGCCACACCTTC
CDR3 protein: CASSSRGIPENYGHTF

clone size: -
V gene: TRBV14
CDR3 length: 16
J gene: TRBJ2-7
D gene: TRBD2
CDR3 DNA: TGTGCCAGCAGCCAAAAGGGACTAGCGGGGGACTACGAGCAGTACTTC
CDR3 protein: CASSQKGLAGDYEQYF

clone size: -
V gene: TRBV25-1
CDR3 length: 14
J gene: TRBJ1-1
D gene: -
CDR3 DNA: TGTGCCAGCAGTGTGGGTGGTCTGCGCACTGAAGCTTTCTTT
CDR3 protein: CASSVGGLRTEAFF

clone size: -
V gene: TRBV7-2
CDR3 length: 13
J gene: TRBJ1-2
D gene: -
CDR3 DNA: TGTGCCAGCAGCGCCCGTTTGGGAGATGGCTACACCTTC
CDR3 protein: CASSARLGDGYTF

clone size: -
V gene: TRBV5-1
CDR3 length: 13
J gene: TRBJ1-2
D gene: -
CDR3 DNA: TGCGCCAGCACCTCTTGGTCCAGGGATGGCTACACCTTC
CDR3 protein: CASTSWSRDGYTF

clone size: -
V gene: TRBV20-1
CDR3 length: 12
J gene: TRBJ1-2
D gene: TRBD1
CDR3 DNA: TGCAGTGACCGAGGACAGGGGTATGGCTACACCTTC
CDR3 protein: CSDRGQGYGYTF

clone size: -
V gene: TRBV5-1
CDR3 length: 14
J gene: TRBJ2-5
D gene: TRBD1
CDR3 DNA: TGCGCCACCCAGCAGGGGGAAGGGAGTGAGACCCAGTACTTC
CDR3 protein: CATQQGEGSETQYF

clone size: -
V gene: TRBV4-1
CDR3 length: 15
J gene: TRBJ2-7
D gene: -
CDR3 DNA: TGCGCCAGCAGCCATCAGTTGCAGCCTTCCTACGAGCAGTACTTC
CDR3 protein: CASSHQLQPSYEQYF

clone size: -
V gene: TRBV2
CDR3 length: 16
J gene: TRBJ2-7
D gene: TRBD2
CDR3 DNA: TGTGCCAGCAGTCCTCCCCGACTAGCGGGGTACAATGAGCAGTACTTC
CDR3 protein: CASSPPRLAGYNEQYF

clone size: -
V gene: TRBV12-3/TRBV12-4
CDR3 length: 14
J gene: TRBJ1-5
D gene: -
CDR3 DNA: TGTGCCAGCAGTTTCGCGACGGGGGGTCAGCCCCAGCATTTT
CDR3 protein: CASSFATGGQPQHF

clone size: few
V gene: TRBV29-1
CDR3 length: 13
J gene: TRBJ2-5
D gene: TRBD1
CDR3 DNA: TGCAGCGTAGTAACAGGGGGTCCAGAGACCCAGTACTTC
CDR3 protein: CSVVTGGPETQYF

clone size: -
V gene: TRBV6-5
CDR3 length: 18
J gene: TRBJ2-3
D gene: TRBD2
CDR3 DNA: TGTGTCAGCAGTTCCCTACTCCCCACTAGCGGTCTAGGGGATACGCAGTATTTT
CDR3 protein: CVSSSLLPTSGLGDTQYF

clone size: few
V gene: TRBV11-3
CDR3 length: 15
J gene: TRBJ2-2
D gene: TRBD2
CDR3 DNA: TGTGCCAGCAGCTCACTAGCGGGGGGGCCCCGGGAGCTGTTTTTT
CDR3 protein: CASSSLAGGPRELFF

clone size: few
V gene: TRBV5-1
CDR3 length: 14
J gene: TRBJ2-1
D gene: -
CDR3 DNA: TGCGCCAGCAGCACATTCCTAGGATACGGTGAGCAGTTCTTC
CDR3 protein: CASSTFLGYGEQFF

clone size: -
V gene: TRBV5-1
CDR3 length: 16
J gene: TRBJ1-2
D gene: -
CDR3 DNA: TGCGCCAGCAGCTTGGGGGCAGGGGACGATCCTCGGGGCTACACCTTC
CDR3 protein: CASSLGAGDDPRGYTF

clone size: -
V gene: TRBV7-2
CDR3 length: 17
J gene: TRBJ2-1
D gene: TRBD2
CDR3 DNA: TGTGCCAGCAGCTTACGGGCCGGGACTAGCGTTGTAAATGAGCAGTTCTTC
CDR3 protein: CASSLRAGTSVVNEQFF